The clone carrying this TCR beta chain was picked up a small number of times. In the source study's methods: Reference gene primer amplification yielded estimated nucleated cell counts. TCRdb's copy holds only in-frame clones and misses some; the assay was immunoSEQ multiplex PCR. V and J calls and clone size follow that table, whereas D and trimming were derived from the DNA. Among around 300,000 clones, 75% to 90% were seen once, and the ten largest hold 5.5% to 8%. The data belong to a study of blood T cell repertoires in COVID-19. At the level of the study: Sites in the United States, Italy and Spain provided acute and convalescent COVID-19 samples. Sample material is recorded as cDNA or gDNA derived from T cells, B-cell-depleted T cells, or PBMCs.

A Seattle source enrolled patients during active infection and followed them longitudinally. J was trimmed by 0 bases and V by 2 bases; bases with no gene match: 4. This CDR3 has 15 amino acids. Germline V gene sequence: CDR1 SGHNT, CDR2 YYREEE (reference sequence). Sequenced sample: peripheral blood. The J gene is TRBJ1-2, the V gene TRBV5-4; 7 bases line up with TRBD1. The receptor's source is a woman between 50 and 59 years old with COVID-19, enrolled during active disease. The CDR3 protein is CASSFRQGTNYGYTF. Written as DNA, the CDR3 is TGTGCCAGCAGCTTTAGACAGGGCACTAACTATGGCTACACCTTC.